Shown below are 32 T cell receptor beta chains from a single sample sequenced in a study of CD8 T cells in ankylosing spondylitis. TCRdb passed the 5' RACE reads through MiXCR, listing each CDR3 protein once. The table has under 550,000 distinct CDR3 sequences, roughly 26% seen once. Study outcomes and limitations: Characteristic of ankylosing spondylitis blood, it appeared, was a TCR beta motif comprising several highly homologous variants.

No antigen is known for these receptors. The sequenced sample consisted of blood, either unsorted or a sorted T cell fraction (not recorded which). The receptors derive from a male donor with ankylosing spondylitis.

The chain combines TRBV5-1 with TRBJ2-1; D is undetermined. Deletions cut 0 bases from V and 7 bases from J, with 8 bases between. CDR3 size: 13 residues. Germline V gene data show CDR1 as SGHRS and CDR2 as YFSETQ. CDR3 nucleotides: TGCGCCAGCAGCTTGGGAAGTGGAAATGAGCAGTTCTTC. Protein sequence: CASSLGSGNEQFF.

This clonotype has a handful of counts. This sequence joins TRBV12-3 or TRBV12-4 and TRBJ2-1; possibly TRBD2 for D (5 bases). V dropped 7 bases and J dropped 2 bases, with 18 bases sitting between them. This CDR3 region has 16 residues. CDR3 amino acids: CASTPRGERAYNEQFF. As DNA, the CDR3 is TGTGCCAGCACCCCGCGTGGGGAGAGAGCCTACAATGAGCAGTTCTTC.

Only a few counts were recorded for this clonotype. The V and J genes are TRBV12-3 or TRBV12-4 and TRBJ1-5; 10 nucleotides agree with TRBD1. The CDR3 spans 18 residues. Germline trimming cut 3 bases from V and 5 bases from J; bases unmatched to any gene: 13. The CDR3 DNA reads TGTGCCAGCAGTTTGGGGACAGGGGCCGGTAGGGGCGATCAGCCCCAGCATTTT. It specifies CASSLGTGAGRGDQPQHF.

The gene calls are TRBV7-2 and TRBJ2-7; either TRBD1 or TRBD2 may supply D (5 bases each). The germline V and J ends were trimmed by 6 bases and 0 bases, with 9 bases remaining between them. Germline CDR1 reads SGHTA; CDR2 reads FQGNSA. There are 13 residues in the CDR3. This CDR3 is CASRGRASYEQYF. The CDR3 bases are TGTGCCAGCAGGGGGCGGGCCTCCTACGAGCAGTACTTC.

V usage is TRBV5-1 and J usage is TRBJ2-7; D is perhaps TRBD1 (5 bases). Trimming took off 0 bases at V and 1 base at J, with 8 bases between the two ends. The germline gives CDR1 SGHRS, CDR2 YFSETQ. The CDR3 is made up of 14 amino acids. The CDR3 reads CASSLDPGSYEQYF. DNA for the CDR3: TGCGCCAGCAGCTTGGATCCAGGGTCCTACGAGCAGTACTTC.

The CDR3 sequence is CASSLSGRTQDTQYF. CDR3 sequence (DNA): TGCGCCAGCAGTCTAAGCGGGAGAACCCAAGATACGCAGTATTTT. This chain connects TRBV5-1 to TRBJ2-3; 8 nucleotides align to TRBD2. The CDR3 covers 15 residues. Germline lookup yields CDR1 SGHRS and CDR2 YFSETQ. V lost 5 bases, J lost 5 bases, and 10 bases stayed unmatched.

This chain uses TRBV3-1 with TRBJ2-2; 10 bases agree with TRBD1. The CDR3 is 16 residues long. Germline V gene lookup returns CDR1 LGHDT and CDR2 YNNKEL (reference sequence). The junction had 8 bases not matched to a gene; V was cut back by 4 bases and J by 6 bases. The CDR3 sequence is CASSPSPGTGAGELFF. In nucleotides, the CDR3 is TGTGCCAGCAGCCCAAGTCCCGGGACAGGGGCCGGGGAGCTGTTTTTT.

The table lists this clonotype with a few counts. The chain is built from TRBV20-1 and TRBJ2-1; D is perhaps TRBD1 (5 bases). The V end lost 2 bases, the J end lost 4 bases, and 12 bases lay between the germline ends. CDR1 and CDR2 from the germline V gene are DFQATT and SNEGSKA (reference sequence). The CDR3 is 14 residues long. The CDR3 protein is CSARQGGVYNEQFF. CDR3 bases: TGCAGTGCTAGACAGGGTGGGGTTTACAATGAGCAGTTCTTC.

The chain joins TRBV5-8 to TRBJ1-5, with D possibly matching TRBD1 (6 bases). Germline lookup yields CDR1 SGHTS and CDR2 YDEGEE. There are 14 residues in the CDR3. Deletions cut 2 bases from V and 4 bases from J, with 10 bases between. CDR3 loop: CASSFGQRNQPQHF. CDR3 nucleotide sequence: TGTGCCAGCAGCTTCGGACAGAGAAATCAGCCCCAGCATTTT.

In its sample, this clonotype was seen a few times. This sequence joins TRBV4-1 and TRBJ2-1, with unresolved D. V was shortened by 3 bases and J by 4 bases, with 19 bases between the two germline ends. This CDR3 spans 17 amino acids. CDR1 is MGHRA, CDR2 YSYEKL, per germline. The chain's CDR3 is CASSHVTGFDGYNEQFF. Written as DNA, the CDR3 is TGCGCCAGCAGCCATGTAACCGGTTTCGACGGTTACAATGAGCAGTTCTTC.

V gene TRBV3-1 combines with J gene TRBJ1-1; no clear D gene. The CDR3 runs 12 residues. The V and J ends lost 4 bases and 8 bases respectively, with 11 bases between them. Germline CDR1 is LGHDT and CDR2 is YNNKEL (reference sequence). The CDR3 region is CASSPRRSEAFF. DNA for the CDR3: TGTGCCAGCAGCCCTCGCAGGTCGGAAGCTTTCTTT.

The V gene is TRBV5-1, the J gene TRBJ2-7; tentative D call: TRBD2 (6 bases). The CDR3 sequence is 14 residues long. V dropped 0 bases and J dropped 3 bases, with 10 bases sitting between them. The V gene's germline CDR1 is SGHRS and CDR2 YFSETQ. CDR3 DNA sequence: TGCGCCAGCAGCTTGGGGGGGGAAGACTACGAGCAGTACTTC. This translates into CASSLGGEDYEQYF.

The DNA of the CDR3 is TGCAGTGCCGAGGCCCCAGGGGGTCGGGACACTGAAGCTTTCTTT. Its protein is CSAEAPGGRDTEAFF. The chain uses TRBV20-1 and TRBJ1-1, with 7 positions matching TRBD1. Unmatched junction bases numbered 13, after V lost 6 bases and J lost 3 bases. Germline CDR1 DFQATT, CDR2 SNEGSKA (reference sequence). CDR3 size: 15 residues.

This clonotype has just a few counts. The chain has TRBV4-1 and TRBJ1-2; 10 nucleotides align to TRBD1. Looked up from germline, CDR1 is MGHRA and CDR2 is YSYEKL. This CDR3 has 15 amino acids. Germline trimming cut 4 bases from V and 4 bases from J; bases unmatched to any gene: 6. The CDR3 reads CASSLAGTGAYGYTF. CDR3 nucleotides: TGCGCCAGCAGCCTAGCCGGGACAGGGGCCTATGGCTACACCTTC.

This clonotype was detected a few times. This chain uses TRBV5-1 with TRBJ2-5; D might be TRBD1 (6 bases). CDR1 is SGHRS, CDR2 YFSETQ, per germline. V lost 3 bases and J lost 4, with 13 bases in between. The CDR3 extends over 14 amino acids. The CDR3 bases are TGCGCCAGCAGCTCCCAGGGGAGCGGAGAGACCCAGTACTTC. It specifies CASSSQGSGETQYF.

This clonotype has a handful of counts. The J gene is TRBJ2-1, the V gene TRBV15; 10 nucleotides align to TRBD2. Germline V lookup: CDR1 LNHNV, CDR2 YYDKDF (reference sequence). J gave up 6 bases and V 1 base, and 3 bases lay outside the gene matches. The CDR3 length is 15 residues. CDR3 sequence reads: CATSRASGSINEQFF. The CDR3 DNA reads TGTGCCACCAGCAGAGCTAGCGGGAGTATCAATGAGCAGTTCTTC.

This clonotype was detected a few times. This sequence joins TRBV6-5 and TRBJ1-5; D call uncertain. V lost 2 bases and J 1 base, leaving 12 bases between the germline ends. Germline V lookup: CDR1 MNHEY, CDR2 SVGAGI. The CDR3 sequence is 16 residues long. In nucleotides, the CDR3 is TGTGCCAGCAGTTACGTTCGAGGGATGAGCAATCAGCCCCAGCATTTT. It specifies CASSYVRGMSNQPQHF.

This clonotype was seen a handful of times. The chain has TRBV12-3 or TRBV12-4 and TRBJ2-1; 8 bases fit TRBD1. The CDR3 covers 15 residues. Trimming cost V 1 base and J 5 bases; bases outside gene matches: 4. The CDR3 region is CASSLGDRRDNEQFF. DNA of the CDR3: TGTGCCAGCAGTTTAGGGGACAGGCGAGACAATGAGCAGTTCTTC.

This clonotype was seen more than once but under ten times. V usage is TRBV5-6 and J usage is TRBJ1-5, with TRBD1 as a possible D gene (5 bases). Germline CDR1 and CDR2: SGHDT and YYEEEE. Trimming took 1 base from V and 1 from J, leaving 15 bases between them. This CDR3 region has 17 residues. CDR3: CASSLRFGGGSNQPQHF. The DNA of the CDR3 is TGTGCCAGCAGCTTGCGGTTCGGGGGGGGAAGCAATCAGCCCCAGCATTTT.

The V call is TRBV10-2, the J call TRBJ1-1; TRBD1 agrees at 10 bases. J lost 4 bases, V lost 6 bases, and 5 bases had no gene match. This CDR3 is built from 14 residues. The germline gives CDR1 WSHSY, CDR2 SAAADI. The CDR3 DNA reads TGCGCCAGCAGAGCCGGGACAGGGGCCACTGAAGCTTTCTTT. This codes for CASRAGTGATEAFF.

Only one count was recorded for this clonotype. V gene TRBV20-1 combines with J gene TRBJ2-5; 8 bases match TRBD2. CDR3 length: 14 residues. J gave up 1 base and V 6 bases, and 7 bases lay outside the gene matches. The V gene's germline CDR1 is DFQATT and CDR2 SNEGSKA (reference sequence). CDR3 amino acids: CSASGGAGQETQYF. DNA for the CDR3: TGCAGTGCCAGCGGGGGAGCGGGCCAAGAGACCCAGTACTTC.

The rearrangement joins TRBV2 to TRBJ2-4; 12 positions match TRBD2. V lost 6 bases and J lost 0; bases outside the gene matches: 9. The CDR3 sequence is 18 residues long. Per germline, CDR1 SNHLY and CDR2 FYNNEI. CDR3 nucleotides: TGTGCCAGCAGCCCACTAGCGGGAGGATACATAGCCAAAAACATTCAGTACTTC. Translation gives CASSPLAGGYIAKNIQYF. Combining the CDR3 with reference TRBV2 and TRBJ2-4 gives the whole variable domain EPEVTQTPSHQVTQMGQEVILRCVPISNHLYFYWYRQILGQKVEFLVSFYNNEISEKSEIFDDQFSVERPDGSNFTLKIRSTKLEDSAMYFCASSPLAGGYIAKNIQYFGAGTRLSVL.

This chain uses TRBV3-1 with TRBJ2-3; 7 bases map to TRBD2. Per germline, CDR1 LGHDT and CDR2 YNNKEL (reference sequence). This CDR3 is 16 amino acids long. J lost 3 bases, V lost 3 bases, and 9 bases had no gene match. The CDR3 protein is CASSQTGWGGTDTQYF. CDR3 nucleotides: TGTGCCAGCAGCCAGACCGGCTGGGGGGGTACAGATACGCAGTATTTT.

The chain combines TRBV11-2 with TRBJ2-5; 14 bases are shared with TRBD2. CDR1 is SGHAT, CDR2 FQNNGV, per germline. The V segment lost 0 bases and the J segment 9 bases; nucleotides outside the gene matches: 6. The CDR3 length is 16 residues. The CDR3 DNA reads TGTGCCAGCAGCTTAGATCCCCTGACTAGCGGGAGGGCCCAGTACTTC. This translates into CASSLDPLTSGRAQYF.

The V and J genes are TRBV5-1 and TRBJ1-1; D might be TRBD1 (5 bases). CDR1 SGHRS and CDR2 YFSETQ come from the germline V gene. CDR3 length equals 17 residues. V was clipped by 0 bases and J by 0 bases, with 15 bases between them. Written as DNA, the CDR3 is TGCGCCAGCAGCTTGGAACGGGGACGTCGTATGAACACTGAAGCTTTCTTT. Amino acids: CASSLERGRRMNTEAFF.

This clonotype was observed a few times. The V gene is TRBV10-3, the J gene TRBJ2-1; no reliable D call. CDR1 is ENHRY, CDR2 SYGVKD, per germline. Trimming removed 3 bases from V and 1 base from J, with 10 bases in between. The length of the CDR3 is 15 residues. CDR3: CAISEGYGSYNEQFF. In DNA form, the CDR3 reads TGTGCCATCAGTGAAGGGTATGGGTCCTACAATGAGCAGTTCTTC.

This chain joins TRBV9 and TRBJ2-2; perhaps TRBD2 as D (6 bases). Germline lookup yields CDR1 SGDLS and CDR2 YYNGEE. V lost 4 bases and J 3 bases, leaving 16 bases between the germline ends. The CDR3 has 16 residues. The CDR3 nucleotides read TGTGCCAGCAGCCCTGGGGACTCCCCCTACACCGGGGAGCTGTTTTTT. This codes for CASSPGDSPYTGELFF.

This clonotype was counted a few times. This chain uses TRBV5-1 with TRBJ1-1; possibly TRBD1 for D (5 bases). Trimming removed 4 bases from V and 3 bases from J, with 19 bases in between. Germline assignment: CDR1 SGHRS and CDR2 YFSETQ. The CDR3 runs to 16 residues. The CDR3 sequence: CASSLALQAGDTEAFF. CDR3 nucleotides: TGCGCCAGCAGCCTGGCCCTACAGGCCGGGGACACTGAAGCTTTCTTT.

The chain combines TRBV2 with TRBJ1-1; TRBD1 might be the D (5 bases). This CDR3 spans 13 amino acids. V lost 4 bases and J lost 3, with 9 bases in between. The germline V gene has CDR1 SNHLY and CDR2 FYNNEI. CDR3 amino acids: CASSVAGYTEAFF. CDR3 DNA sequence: TGTGCCAGCAGTGTGGCAGGGTACACTGAAGCTTTCTTT.

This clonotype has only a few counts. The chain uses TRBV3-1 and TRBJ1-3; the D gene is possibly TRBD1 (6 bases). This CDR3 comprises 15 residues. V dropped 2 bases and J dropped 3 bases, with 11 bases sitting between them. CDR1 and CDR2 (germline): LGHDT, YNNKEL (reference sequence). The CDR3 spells CASSQLPTGGNTIYF. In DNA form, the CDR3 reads TGTGCCAGCAGCCAACTTCCGACAGGTGGAAACACCATATATTTT.

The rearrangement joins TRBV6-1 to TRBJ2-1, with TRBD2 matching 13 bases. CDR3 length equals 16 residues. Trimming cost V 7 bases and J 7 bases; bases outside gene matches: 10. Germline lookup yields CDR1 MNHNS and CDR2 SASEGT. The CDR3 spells CASKLGLAGVGNEQFF. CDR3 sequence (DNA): TGTGCCAGCAAACTAGGACTAGCGGGAGTTGGGAATGAGCAGTTCTTC.

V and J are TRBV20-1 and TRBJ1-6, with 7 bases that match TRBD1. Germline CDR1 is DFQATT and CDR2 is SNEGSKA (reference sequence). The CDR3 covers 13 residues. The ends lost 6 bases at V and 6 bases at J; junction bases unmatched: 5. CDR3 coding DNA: TGCAGTGCCGGGGGACAGCTTAATTCACCCCTCCACTTT. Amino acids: CSAGGQLNSPLHF.